A selection of T cell receptor beta chains follows, all from one sample in a study of T cell repertoires in cytomegalovirus infection. Each CDR3 protein gets one entry after TCRdb re-called the reads with MiXCR. The repertoire consists of about 330,000 distinct CDR3 sequences, with about 32% occurring once and the leading ten covering roughly 12%. Their cognate antigens are unknown. Sequencing used cultured PBMCs, obtained from culture after CMV antigen stimulation. These receptors originate from a human donor in good health (CMV status not recorded). Some clones in this sample may be carry-over from other donors' samples. Each CDR3 is given with its conserved first and last residue. D genes are given only for firm matches. Only some rows state a clone size, as once, few, many or a class for expanded clones.

j_call v_call clone_size d_call cdr3_nt cdr3_aa
TRBJ2-2 TRBV19 - TRBD2 TGTGCCAGTAGTATAAGGACTAGCGGGAGTAATGTCGGGGAGCTGTTTTTT CASSIRTSGSNVGELFF
TRBJ2-7 TRBV6-8 - TRBD2 TGTGCCAGCAGCCTAGGACTAGCGGGCTTCTCCTACGAGCAGTACTTC CASSLGLAGFSYEQYF
TRBJ2-5 TRBV2 - TRBD1 TGTGCCAGCCCGGGACAGGGGGAACAAGAGACCCAGTACTTC CASPGQGEQETQYF
TRBJ2-3 TRBV7-8 - - TGTGCCAGCAGCTTCGGTGGTGGGGGGGCGCGTCCAGATACGCAGTATTTT CASSFGGGGARPDTQYF
TRBJ2-3 TRBV6-6 - - TGTGCCAGCAGTTACTCTGTCAGCACAGATACGCAGTATTTT CASSYSVSTDTQYF
TRBJ1-1 TRBV6-5 few - TGTGCCAGCAGTTCCTCTCGAGGAGCTGCGAACACTGAAGCTTTCTTT CASSSSRGAANTEAFF
TRBJ2-1 TRBV12-5 few - TGTGCTAGTGGTTTGCCCCCTGCGAATGAGCAGTTCTTC CASGLPPANEQFF
TRBJ2-5 TRBV4-3 - TRBD2 TGCGCCAGCAGCCCCGGACTAGCGGGAGCGACGGAGACCCAGTACTTC CASSPGLAGATETQYF
TRBJ1-5 TRBV28 - TRBD1 TGTGCCAGCAGTTTCCCAGGGGGACCCAATCAGCCCCAGCATTTT CASSFPGGPNQPQHF
TRBJ1-2 TRBV15 - TRBD1 TGTGCCACCAGCGCGGGACAGCCGTCAGGAACCTATGGCTACACCTTC CATSAGQPSGTYGYTF
TRBJ2-3 TRBV6-2/TRBV6-3 - TRBD2 TGTGCCAGCGAAAGCGGGAAGAGCACAGATACGCAGTATTTT CASESGKSTDTQYF
TRBJ2-3 TRBV4-3 - - TGCGCCAGCAGCCAAGATAATAGGGGCGTTGATACGCAGTATTTT CASSQDNRGVDTQYF
TRBJ2-5 TRBV7-2 - TRBD2 TGTGCCAGCACCCCTAGCGGGAGAGAGACCCAGTACTTC CASTPSGRETQYF
TRBJ2-3 TRBV28 - TRBD2 TGTGTCAGCAGTACCAGCGGGGTGGGAGGCACAGATACGCAGTATTTT CVSSTSGVGGTDTQYF
TRBJ2-1 TRBV11-2 - - TGTGCCAGCAGCTTAGAGAGGTCGGCCAGCGCTGCCTACAATGAGCAGTTCTTC CASSLERSASAAYNEQFF
TRBJ2-3 TRBV7-2 - - TGTGCCAGCAGCTCCCGGCTGGGCGGAGGCGGAGATACGCAGTATTTT CASSSRLGGGGDTQYF
TRBJ1-5 TRBV4-1 once - TGCGCCAGCAGCCAAGATCCGGGGGGCTATCAGCCCCAGCATTTT CASSQDPGGYQPQHF
TRBJ2-3 TRBV19 - TRBD1 TGTGCCAGTAGTCGGACAGGGAAATCTAGCACAGATACGCAGTATTTT CASSRTGKSSTDTQYF
TRBJ1-1 TRBV3-1 few - TGTGCCAGCAGCCAAGATTTTTCTGAAGCTTTCTTT CASSQDFSEAFF
TRBJ2-1 TRBV5-6 - - TGTGCCAGCAGCTGGACCGGGGGCAGCTCCTACAATGAGCAGTTCTTC CASSWTGGSSYNEQFF
TRBJ2-5 TRBV2 - TRBD2 TGTGCCAGCAGGACCGGACTAGCGGAACAAGAGACCCAGTACTTC CASRTGLAEQETQYF
TRBJ1-2 TRBV28 once TRBD1 TGTGCCAGCAGTTCGTTGCAGGGGGGCTTCTATGGCTACACCTTC CASSSLQGGFYGYTF
TRBJ1-2 TRBV7-2 few - TGTGCCAGCAGCCCACCCTCCGGCTATGGCTACACCTTC CASSPPSGYGYTF
TRBJ1-5 TRBV4-3 - - TGCGCCAGCAGCCTTTCAAAGCGCGGGCTTGGGAAAACCAATCAGCCCCAGCATTTT CASSLSKRGLGKTNQPQHF
TRBJ2-5 TRBV5-8 - TRBD1 TGTGCCAGCAGCTCCGGGACAGGTGTAGGTCAGGGGCGAGAGACCCAGTACTTC CASSSGTGVGQGRETQYF
TRBJ2-1 TRBV6-2/TRBV6-3 few TRBD2 TGTGCCAGCAGTATTAACCCGGGACTAGCGCCAATGGCTGAGCAGTTCTTC CASSINPGLAPMAEQFF
TRBJ1-1 TRBV6-1 - TRBD1 TGTGCCAGCAGAGAGGACAGGGACACTGAAGCTTTCTTT CASREDRDTEAFF
TRBJ2-1 TRBV11-2 - TRBD2 TGTGCCAGCAGCTCCGGACTAGCGGGAGGGCCAACACAGTTCTTC CASSSGLAGGPTQFF
TRBJ1-1 TRBV19 - - TGTGCCAGTAGTATATTTGCCACAGGGAAAACTGAAGCTTTCTTT CASSIFATGKTEAFF
TRBJ1-2 TRBV7-2 - - TGTGCCAGCAGCTCCGGGGGAGGCCCTAACTATGGCTACACCTTC CASSSGGGPNYGYTF
TRBJ1-5 TRBV6-2/TRBV6-3 many TRBD1 TGTGCCAGCAGCCGAGGGACAGGGCGGCAGCCCCAGCATTTT CASSRGTGRQPQHF
TRBJ2-4 TRBV11-2 few - TGTGCCAGCAGCTTAAACAGGGGAGGAAACATTCAGTACTTC CASSLNRGGNIQYF
TRBJ1-1 TRBV5-6 - - TGTGCCAGCAGCTATGCAGGGTCGGTCCGTGAGACTGAAGCTTTCTTT CASSYAGSVRETEAFF
TRBJ2-1 TRBV24-1 few - TGTGCCACCAGTAACACCCCGTCCCTTAATGAGCAGTTCTTC CATSNTPSLNEQFF
TRBJ2-3 TRBV11-3 - TRBD2 TGTGCCAGCAGCCTCTGGACTAGCGGGGTTGATACGCAGTATTTT CASSLWTSGVDTQYF
TRBJ2-5 TRBV6-2/TRBV6-3 - - TGTGCCAGCAGACCCCAGGGATACCAAGAGACCCAGTACTTC CASRPQGYQETQYF
TRBJ2-5 TRBV20-1 - - TGCAGTGCTAGAGTTAGCGGTACAGAGACCCAGTACTTC CSARVSGTETQYF
TRBJ2-2 TRBV24-1 - - TGTGCCACCAAAGGATGGGCAACCGGGGAGCTGTTTTTT CATKGWATGELFF
TRBJ2-3 TRBV10-3 few TRBD2 TGTGCCATCAGTGAACTAGCGGGGATTAGCACAGATACGCAGTATTTT CAISELAGISTDTQYF
TRBJ2-7 TRBV6-2/TRBV6-3 - - TGTGCCAGCAGTTACTCAGTAGGGCCCCCTTCCTACGAGCAGTACTTC CASSYSVGPPSYEQYF